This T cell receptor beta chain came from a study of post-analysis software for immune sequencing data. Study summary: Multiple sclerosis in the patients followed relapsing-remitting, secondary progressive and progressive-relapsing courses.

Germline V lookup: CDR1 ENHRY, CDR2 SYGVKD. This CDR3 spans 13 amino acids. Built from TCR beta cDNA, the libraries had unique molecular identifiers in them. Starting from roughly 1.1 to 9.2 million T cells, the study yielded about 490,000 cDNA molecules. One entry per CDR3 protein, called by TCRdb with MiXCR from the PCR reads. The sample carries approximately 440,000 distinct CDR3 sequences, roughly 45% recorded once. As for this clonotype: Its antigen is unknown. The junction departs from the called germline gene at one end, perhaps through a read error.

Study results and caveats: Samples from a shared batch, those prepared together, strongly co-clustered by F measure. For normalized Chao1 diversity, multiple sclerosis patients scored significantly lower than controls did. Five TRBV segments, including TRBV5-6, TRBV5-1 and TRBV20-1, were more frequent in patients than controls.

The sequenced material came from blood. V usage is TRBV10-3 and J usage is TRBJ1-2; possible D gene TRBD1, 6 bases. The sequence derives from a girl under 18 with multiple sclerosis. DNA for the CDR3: TGTGCCGTCAGTGATAACAGGGACTATGGCTACACCTTC. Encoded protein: CAVSDNRDYGYTF.